This entry concerns a single T cell receptor beta chain. The antigen this receptor binds is unknown. Base qualities are not recorded, but no much larger clone differs from it by a single base. The record originates from a study of T cell responses to AZD1222 COVID-19 vaccine (dated by TCRdb to the early 2020s). With regard to the full study: TCR sequencing was performed for some 250 trial participants, of whom roughly 200 were given two doses of AZD1222 and around 26 were given two doses of MenACWY control vaccine. Enrollment into the trials was organized by age into subgroups of 18-55, 56-69 and 70-plus years, and those subgroups contained approximately 150, 30 and 60 TCR-sequenced participants, respectively. The full study reports these points: In the small 56-69-year group, the increase in depth fell short of significance, most likely because of low power. Spike-specific TCR breadth and depth rose significantly after two AZD1222 doses compared with day 0 and with MenACWY recipients. Vaccine-associated CD4 TCRs spanned the whole spike protein, with dominant responses in regions 160-218 and 743-854. Because no samples from the day 14 peak response were available, repertoires could be characterized only after the peak T cell response. Most participants were white British and females outnumbered males, and the authors suggested that clonal diversity may have been underestimated. Only 5 to 7 AZD1222 recipients were SARS-CoV-2 seropositive at baseline, limiting conclusions about previously exposed vaccinees. Reportedly, almost half of the unique spike-specific TCRs recognized epitopes lying outside the regions that are mutated in the B.1.351 and B.1.1.7 variants.

The CDR3 regions of human TCRbeta chains were analyzed by immunosequencing. Per the source publication's procedure: Repertoire TCRs were checked for matches against a reference library of SARS-CoV-2-specific TCRs that had been generated using the MIRA antigen-specificity platform. Breadth was defined as the fraction of unique TCRs that were SARS-CoV-2-associated. Depth was defined as the fraction of total T cells that were SARS-CoV-2-associated. Using the MIRA data, every spike-specific TCR was mapped to the spike region that the TCR reacted to and assigned to either a CD4 or a CD8 class. Log10-transformed breadth and depth values were compared by one-way ANOVA with Sidak's multiple comparisons tests. TCRdb holds this immuneACCESS table with in-frame rearrangements only. Some clones are missing; in checked studies, unresolved V genes explain under half, and the rest has no known cause. The V and J calls and clone size were taken over from that table, and D and trimming were inferred from the DNA. This sample has 100,000 to 150,000 clones in its table, and around 85% of those were observed once. Around 4.4% of the sample lies in the top ten.

The label giving this sample's time point can be read as: about 28 days (+/-7) after the second vaccine dose. AZD1222 recipients whose second dose came at about 4 weeks and those whose second dose came at about 12 weeks were combined into one group, since spike-specific TCR depth and breadth did not differ between the two schedules. Vaccinee samples were obtained from the UK trials COV001 and COV002, which included a single-blind randomized controlled phase 2/3 trial of AZD1222 (ChAdOx1 nCoV-19) in healthy adults. For TCRbeta chain sequencing, PBMC samples were collected from trial participants at day 0 and at day 28 after the second dose. The cysteine opens and the phenylalanine closes a CDR3 of 11 amino acids. The sequence is cut down to CDR3 DNA, 33 bases in frame from base 1. CDR1 and CDR2 are read off the germline V gene as SQVTM and ANQGSEA. At the junction V is shortened by 8 bases and J by 8 bases, with 15 bases in between.

The receptor chain draws on TRBV29-1 and TRBJ1-1; a tentative D match to TRBD1 spans 6 bases. Sample: peripheral blood, taken 28 days after the second AZD1222 dose. This clonotype was sampled from an adult who received the AZD1222 COVID-19 vaccine. The nucleotide sequence is given as TGCAGCACCGGACAGCAACGCGAAGCTTTCTTT. This is translated as CSTGQQREAFF.